This TCR beta chain was identified during a study of blood T cell repertoires in COVID-19 (dated by TCRdb to between 2020 and 2021). Broadly, across the study: Samples covering the acute and convalescent phases of COVID-19 were provided by collaborators in the United States, Italy and Spain. Where HLA class I and class II types were available, the types were taken from metadata supplied by the sample provider, not from assay-based typing. Deeply sampled blood TCRbeta repertoires from subjects exposed to, actively infected with, or recovered from COVID-19 were included in the dataset. A de-identified subject ID, COVID-19 status, age in years and sex were almost always included in the sample metadata. The material from the prospective study consisted of cDNA or gDNA derived from T cells, B-cell-depleted T cells, or PBMCs. Samples came from the ongoing ImmuneRACE study (first 160 participants) plus 1,254 subjects from 6 global collaborators. The repertoires were released in a freely available public database meant as a resource for research on the immune response to SARS-CoV-2. Overall study outcomes, separate from this receptor: How much clinical and demographic metadata was included differed by source and by participant, and the metadata was provided uncurated.

This clone appeared many times. The antigen this receptor binds is unknown. No much larger clone is present one base from it, and per-base qualities are unavailable. Sequences SGHRS (CDR1) and YFSETQ (CDR2) are obtained from the germline V gene. V drops 4 bases and J drops 4 bases, leaving 11 bases in between. The CDR3 numbers 13 residues from cysteine through phenylalanine. The only DNA kept is the CDR3, 39 bases in frame from the first base. TCRbeta CDR3 regions were amplified from genomic DNA by means of the immunoSEQ Assay, a bias-controlled multiplex PCR. The study's own analysis went as follows. Nucleated cell counts per sample were estimated from amplification of reference gene primers within the assay. Sequence reads were collapsed and filtered to measure the absolute abundance of every unique TCRbeta CDR3 rearrangement. For each sample, productive Simpson clonality was calculated as the square root of Simpson's diversity index across productive rearrangements. TCRdb's version of the immuneACCESS table is confined to in-frame rearrangements and falls short of the full clone set. An unresolved V gene accounts for under half of the shortfall where checked; the remainder is of unknown origin. V, J and clone size reflect that table, while D and trimming were determined from the DNA. Recorded for this sample are about 60,000 clones; around 85% of them occurred a single time. The top ten clones comprise 4.5% to 7% of the sample.

Each collaborating institution followed its own protocols to collect whole blood in K2EDTA tubes. For TCRbeta analysis, collaborator samples were shipped as frozen whole blood, as isolated PBMCs, or as DNA extracted from either sample type. Sequencing was carried out using peripheral blood. The clonotype comes from a woman in her sixties or seventies with acute or convalescent COVID-19. The sequence joins TRBV5-1 to TRBJ2-5, and perhaps TRBD2 as D gene, on 6 matching bases. The CDR3 region reads CASSGNGGETQYF. The DNA sequence follows: TGCGCCAGCAGCGGGAACGGGGGAGAGACCCAGTACTTC.